The rows below give T cell receptor beta chains drawn from one sample of a study of T cell repertoires in cytomegalovirus infection. TCRdb reprocessed the reads via MiXCR and lists one record per CDR3 protein. The table has 150,000 to 200,000 distinct CDR3 sequences, approximately 15% seen once; the top ten hold roughly 30%. Source material: PBMCs. These receptors all come from a human donor in good health (CMV status not recorded). Some clones in this sample may be carry-over from other donors' samples. Both conserved end residues are part of each CDR3. Each record gives: J gene, clone size, V gene, D gene, CDR3 protein, CDR3 DNA. The D gene is left open where the match is weak. Clone size is not always given. Where it is, it says once, few, many or a class for expanded clones.

j_gene: TRBJ2-7
abundance: -
v_gene: TRBV14
d_gene: -
CDR3aa: CASSPPREHPSSYEQYF
CDR3nt: TGTGCCAGCAGCCCCCCTCGGGAACATCCATCCTCCTACGAGCAGTACTTC

j_gene: TRBJ2-7
abundance: -
v_gene: TRBV2
d_gene: -
CDR3aa: CASSPPEQYF
CDR3nt: TGTGCCAGCAGCCCGCCCGAGCAGTACTTC

j_gene: TRBJ2-2
abundance: few
v_gene: TRBV6-2/TRBV6-3
d_gene: -
CDR3aa: CASSPGSTGELFF
CDR3nt: TGTGCCAGCAGTCCAGGGAGTACCGGGGAGCTGTTTTTT

j_gene: TRBJ1-5
abundance: many
v_gene: TRBV7-8
d_gene: TRBD1
CDR3aa: CASSLEYRDRGNQPQHF
CDR3nt: TGTGCCAGCAGCTTAGAATATCGGGACAGGGGTAATCAGCCCCAGCATTTT

j_gene: TRBJ2-1
abundance: -
v_gene: TRBV5-4
d_gene: -
CDR3aa: CASSPAAAGSSYNEQFF
CDR3nt: TGTGCCAGCAGCCCCGCGGCTGCGGGTAGCTCCTACAATGAGCAGTTCTTC

j_gene: TRBJ1-1
abundance: few
v_gene: TRBV7-9
d_gene: -
CDR3aa: CASSPGVKNTEAFF
CDR3nt: TGTGCCAGCAGCCCAGGAGTCAAGAACACTGAAGCTTTCTTT

j_gene: TRBJ1-5
abundance: -
v_gene: TRBV14
d_gene: TRBD1
CDR3aa: CASRGDSSGNQPQHF
CDR3nt: TGTGCCAGCAGGGGGGACAGTAGTGGCAATCAGCCCCAGCATTTT

j_gene: TRBJ1-2
abundance: many
v_gene: TRBV7-6
d_gene: -
CDR3aa: CASRPLGRGGYTF
CDR3nt: TGTGCCAGCAGGCCTCTGGGGAGAGGCGGCTACACCTTC

j_gene: TRBJ1-1
abundance: -
v_gene: TRBV20-1
d_gene: -
CDR3aa: CSARDARIGTEAFF
CDR3nt: TGCAGTGCTAGAGATGCCCGGATCGGCACTGAAGCTTTCTTT

j_gene: TRBJ2-5
abundance: many
v_gene: TRBV7-2
d_gene: -
CDR3aa: CASSFMGGQETQYF
CDR3nt: TGTGCCAGCAGCTTTATGGGGGGTCAAGAGACCCAGTACTTC

j_gene: TRBJ1-2
abundance: many
v_gene: TRBV12-3/TRBV12-4
d_gene: -
CDR3aa: CASSPGRRAPRNYGYTF
CDR3nt: TGTGCCAGCTCTCCCGGACGCAGGGCCCCCAGGAACTATGGCTACACCTTC

j_gene: TRBJ1-5
abundance: few
v_gene: TRBV7-2
d_gene: TRBD1
CDR3aa: CASSLGQGAPGQPQHF
CDR3nt: TGTGCCAGCAGCTTAGGGCAGGGGGCGCCGGGGCAGCCCCAGCATTTT

j_gene: TRBJ2-7
abundance: few
v_gene: TRBV27
d_gene: -
CDR3aa: CASKSLDSEQYF
CDR3nt: TGTGCCAGCAAGTCTTTAGATTCCGAGCAGTACTTC

j_gene: TRBJ1-1
abundance: few
v_gene: TRBV19
d_gene: -
CDR3aa: CASSIARAEAFF
CDR3nt: TGTGCCAGTAGTATAGCTCGGGCTGAAGCTTTCTTT

j_gene: TRBJ2-3
abundance: many
v_gene: TRBV29-1
d_gene: -
CDR3aa: CSTSPGIDTQYF
CDR3nt: TGCAGCACCTCCCCCGGAATAGATACGCAGTATTTT

j_gene: TRBJ1-6
abundance: many
v_gene: TRBV7-8
d_gene: -
CDR3aa: CASSSRGINSPLHF
CDR3nt: TGTGCCAGCAGCTCCCGGGGGATTAATTCACCCCTCCACTTT

j_gene: TRBJ2-7
abundance: few
v_gene: TRBV7-9
d_gene: -
CDR3aa: CASELAPYEQYF
CDR3nt: TGTGCCAGCGAATTGGCTCCCTACGAGCAGTACTTC

j_gene: TRBJ2-7
abundance: many
v_gene: TRBV7-2
d_gene: -
CDR3aa: CASSLSGQSYEQYF
CDR3nt: TGTGCCAGCAGCTTATCGGGGCAGAGTTACGAGCAGTACTTC

j_gene: TRBJ1-1
abundance: -
v_gene: TRBV7-9
d_gene: -
CDR3aa: CASSPERAGRTEAFF
CDR3nt: TGTGCCAGCAGCCCAGAGCGGGCAGGGAGGACTGAAGCTTTCTTT

j_gene: TRBJ2-5
abundance: -
v_gene: TRBV7-2
d_gene: -
CDR3aa: CASSPFGPGQGQETQYF
CDR3nt: TGTGCCAGCAGCCCATTTGGTCCCGGGCAGGGGCAAGAGACCCAGTACTTC

j_gene: TRBJ1-5
abundance: -
v_gene: TRBV15
d_gene: TRBD1
CDR3aa: CATSRDGDSGTDTQHF
CDR3nt: TGTGCCACCAGCAGAGATGGGGACAGCGGGACAGATACGCAGCATTTT

j_gene: TRBJ1-4
abundance: -
v_gene: TRBV27
d_gene: -
CDR3aa: CASSFLAGRLNEKLFF
CDR3nt: TGTGCCAGCAGTTTCCTAGCCGGGCGTTTGAATGAAAAACTGTTTTTT